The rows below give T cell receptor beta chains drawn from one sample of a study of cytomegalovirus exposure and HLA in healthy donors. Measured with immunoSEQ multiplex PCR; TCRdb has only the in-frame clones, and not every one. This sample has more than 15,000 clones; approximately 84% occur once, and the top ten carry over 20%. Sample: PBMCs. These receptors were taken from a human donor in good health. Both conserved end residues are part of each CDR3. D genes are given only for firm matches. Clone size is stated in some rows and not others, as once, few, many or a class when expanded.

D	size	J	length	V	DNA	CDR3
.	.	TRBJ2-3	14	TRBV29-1	TGCAGCGTTACAGTTCCCTGGAGCACAGATACGCAGTATTTT	CSVTVPWSTDTQYF
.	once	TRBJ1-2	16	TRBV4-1	TGCGCCAGCAGCCAACACCGGACAGACAATAACTATGGCTACACCTTC	CASSQHRTDNNYGYTF
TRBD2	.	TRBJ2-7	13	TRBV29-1	TGCAGCGCCGGGGGGAGCTTGACCTACGAGCAGTACTTC	CSAGGSLTYEQYF
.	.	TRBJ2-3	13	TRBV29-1	TGCAGCGTTTACGGTTATAGCACAGATACGCAGTATTTT	CSVYGYSTDTQYF
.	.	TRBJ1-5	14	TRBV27	TGTGCCAGCAGTTTGGGCGGGAGCAATCAGCCCCAGCATTTT	CASSLGGSNQPQHF
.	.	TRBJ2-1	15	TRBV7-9	TGTGCCAGCAGCTTAGCTAGCGTCCTAGGAGATGAGCAGTTCTTC	CASSLASVLGDEQFF
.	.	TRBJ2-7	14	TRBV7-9	TGTGCCAGCAGCTTGGGGGGAGCGAAAAACGAGCAGTACTTC	CASSLGGAKNEQYF
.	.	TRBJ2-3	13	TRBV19	TGTGCCAGTAGTATAGGGGCCACAGATACGCAGTATTTT	CASSIGATDTQYF
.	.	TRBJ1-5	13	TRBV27	TGTGCCAGCAGTTTTCGTTCTTATCAGCCCCAGCATTTT	CASSFRSYQPQHF
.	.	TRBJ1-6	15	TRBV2	TGTGCCAGCAGTGGTCTCCCAGCCTATAATTCACCCCTCCACTTT	CASSGLPAYNSPLHF
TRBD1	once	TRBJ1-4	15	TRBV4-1	TGCGCCAGCAGCGGCCGGACAGGGGTAGTCGAAAAACTGTTTTTT	CASSGRTGVVEKLFF
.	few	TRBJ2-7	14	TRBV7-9	TGTGCCAGCAGCTACCCCTCTACTGTCTACGAGCAGTACTTC	CASSYPSTVYEQYF
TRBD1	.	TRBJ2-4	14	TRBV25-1	TGTGCCAGCAGTGAAGGGACAGGGGGCGGCATTCAGTACTTC	CASSEGTGGGIQYF
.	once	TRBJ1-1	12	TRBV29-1	TGCAGCTCATTGGGGGGGAGCACTGAAGCTTTCTTT	CSSLGGSTEAFF
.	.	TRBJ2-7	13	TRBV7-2	TGTGCCAGCAGCTTAGAGGGTAGGGGCGAGCAGTACTTC	CASSLEGRGEQYF
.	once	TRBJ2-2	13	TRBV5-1	TGCGCCAGCAGCCCCATGAACACCGGGGAGCTGTTTTTT	CASSPMNTGELFF
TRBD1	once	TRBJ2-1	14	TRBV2	TGTGCCAGCAGACCAAGAACAGGGGGCGATGAGCAGTTCTTC	CASRPRTGGDEQFF
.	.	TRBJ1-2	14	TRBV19	TGTGCCAGTACCCCCCGTGGGCCGAACTATGGCTACACCTTC	CASTPRGPNYGYTF